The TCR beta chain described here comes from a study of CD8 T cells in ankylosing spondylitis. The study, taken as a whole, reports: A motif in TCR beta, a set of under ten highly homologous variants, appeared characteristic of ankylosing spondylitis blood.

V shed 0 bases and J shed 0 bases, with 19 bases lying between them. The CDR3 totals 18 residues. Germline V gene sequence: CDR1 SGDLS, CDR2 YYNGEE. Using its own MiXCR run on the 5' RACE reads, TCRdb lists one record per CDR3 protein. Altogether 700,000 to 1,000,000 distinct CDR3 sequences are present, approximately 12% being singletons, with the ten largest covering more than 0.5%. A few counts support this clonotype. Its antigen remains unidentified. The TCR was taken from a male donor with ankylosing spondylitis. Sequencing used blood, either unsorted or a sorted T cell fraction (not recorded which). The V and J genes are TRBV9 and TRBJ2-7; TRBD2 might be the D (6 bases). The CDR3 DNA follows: TGTGCCAGCAGCGTAGAGGGTAGGGCCTTCGGGGGCTCCTACGAGCAGTACTTC. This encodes CASSVEGRAFGGSYEQYF.